These 18 T cell receptor beta chains came from one sample sequenced in a study of blood T cell repertoires in COVID-19. Sequencing was performed with immunoSEQ multiplex PCR; in TCRdb, only in-frame clones are kept and a portion is missing. The sample comprises approximately 210,000 clones, 75% to 90% of which are singletons, and about 5% rests with the top ten. Material for sequencing was peripheral blood. These receptors were taken from a woman in her thirties or forties with acute or convalescent COVID-19.

This chain uses TRBV3-1 (or the pseudogene TRBV3-2) with TRBJ1-2; 8 positions match TRBD1. Germline lookup yields CDR1 LGHDT and CDR2 YNNKEL (reference sequence). The CDR3 contains 14 residues. After removal of 3 bases from V and 6 bases from J, the junction contained 6 bases not matched to a gene. For the CDR3, the DNA is TGTGCCAGCAGCCACAGGGGGCTAGAGAATGGCTACACCTTC. Amino acids: CASSHRGLENGYTF.

The chain combines TRBV6-6 with TRBJ1-2, with 7 bases lining up with TRBD1. Trimming took 2 bases from V and 5 from J; bases not matched to a gene: 8. CDR1 and CDR2 from the germline V gene are MNHNY and SVGAGI (reference sequence). This CDR3 has 15 amino acids. The CDR3 nucleotides read TGTGCCAGCAGTTACCAAGGGGGCGCGGGGTATGGCTACACCTTC. This encodes CASSYQGGAGYGYTF.

This sequence joins TRBV7-2 and TRBJ1-4, with no clear D. The V end was cut by 3 bases, the J end by 8 bases, with 10 bases between. The CDR3 is made up of 13 amino acids. Germline V CDR1 and CDR2: SGHTA, FQGNSA. CDR3 protein: CASSLNRGEKLFF. CDR3 nucleotides: TGTGCCAGCAGCTTGAACCGAGGAGAAAAACTGTTTTTT.

The chain couples TRBV19 to TRBJ1-2, with 7 nucleotides matching TRBD1. J gave up 0 bases and V 7 bases, and 11 bases lay outside the gene matches. This CDR3 is 16 amino acids long. Germline V gene data show CDR1 as LNHDA and CDR2 as SQIVND (reference sequence). CDR3 in DNA: TGTGCCAGTAACATCCCGGGACAGCTAACTAACTATGGCTACACCTTC. Translation: CASNIPGQLTNYGYTF.

The chain couples TRBV4-1 to TRBJ1-2; 9 bases line up with TRBD1. CDR1 MGHRA and CDR2 YSYEKL come from the germline V gene. J gave up 4 bases and V 1 base, and 7 bases lay outside the gene matches. The CDR3 has 16 amino acids. Written as DNA, the CDR3 is TGCGCCAGCAGCCAAGCTCCGGGACAGGGACCCTATGGCTACACCTTC. Its translation is CASSQAPGQGPYGYTF.

This chain joins TRBV24-1 and TRBJ2-3; 8 bases fit TRBD1. The CDR3 contains 19 residues. CDR1 and CDR2 (germline): KGHDR, SFDVKD. After removal of 5 bases from V and 10 bases from J, the junction contained 25 bases not matched to a gene. CDR3: CATSGVGDTGQGHNMAQYF. The CDR3 nucleotides read TGTGCCACCAGTGGTGTAGGGGATACTGGACAGGGCCACAATATGGCGCAGTATTTT.

About this clone: Sequence at one end of the junction differs from germline and may be a read error. The chain is built from TRBV2 and TRBJ1-2, with D unresolved. This CDR3 contains 11 residues. Germline assignment: CDR1 SNHLY and CDR2 FYNNEI. CDR3 DNA sequence: TGTGCCAGCAGTGAAAACTCTGGCTACACCTTC. As protein: CASSENSGYTF. Full variable domain (missing parts from reference TRBV2 and TRBJ1-2): EPEVTQTPSHQVTQMGQEVILRCVPISNHLYFYWYRQILGQKVEFLVSFYNNEISEKSEIFDDQFSVERPDGSNFTLKIRSTKLEDSAMYFCASSENSGYTFGSGTRLTVV.

The rearrangement uses TRBV7-8 and TRBJ2-1, with 15 bases that match TRBD2. There are 18 residues in the CDR3. The J segment lost 0 bases and the V segment lost 5 bases, leaving 5 bases of the junction unmatched. Looked up from germline, CDR1 is SGHVS and CDR2 is FQNEAQ. The chain's CDR3 is CASSPGLAGGSSYNEQFF. CDR3 coding DNA: TGTGCCAGCAGCCCAGGACTAGCGGGGGGGAGCTCCTACAATGAGCAGTTCTTC.

In its sample, this clone was seen once. The chain recombines TRBV5-1 with TRBJ2-1, with TRBD1 matching 8 bases. With V trimmed by 1 base and J by 10 bases, 7 bases remained unmatched. The CDR3 extends over 14 amino acids. Germline lookup yields CDR1 SGHRS and CDR2 YFSETQ. The CDR3 sequence is CASSLWTGNREQFF. DNA for the CDR3: TGCGCCAGCAGCTTGTGGACAGGGAATAGGGAGCAGTTCTTC.

The CDR3, as DNA: TGTGCCAGTAGTATCGTGGAGACAGGCAATCAGCCCCAGCATTTT. It encodes CASSIVETGNQPQHF. V is TRBV19 and J is TRBJ1-5, with D possibly TRBD1 on 5 matching bases. The CDR3 covers 15 residues. CDR1 LNHDA and CDR2 SQIVND come from the germline V gene (reference sequence). Trimming pared 3 bases from V and 2 bases from J, leaving 11 bases between.

There are a few counts of this clone. The chain is built from TRBV3-1 (or the pseudogene TRBV3-2) and TRBJ1-2; D not certain. CDR3 size: 13 residues. From germline, CDR1 is LGHDT and CDR2 YNNKEL (reference sequence). V was pared by 0 bases and J by 6 bases, with 8 bases between. CDR3 loop: CASSQEGRDGYTF. In nucleotides, the CDR3 is TGTGCCAGCAGCCAAGAGGGTCGGGATGGCTACACCTTC.

The genes are TRBV27 and TRBJ2-7, with D perhaps matching TRBD1 (5 bases). Trimming stripped 5 bases from V and 7 bases from J, with 18 bases between. The CDR3 covers 14 residues. CDR1 and CDR2 from the germline V gene are MNHEY and SMNVEV (reference sequence). DNA for the CDR3: TGTGCCAGCAGTCCTTCGACAGCCTTGTGGGAGCAGTACGTC. Its translation: CASSPSTALWEQYV.

The chain has TRBV30 and TRBJ1-1, with D possibly matching TRBD1 (6 bases). This CDR3 is 14 amino acids long. Trimming shortened V by 2 bases and J by 2 bases, and 12 bases separated the two germline ends. From germline, CDR1 is GTSNPN and CDR2 SVGIG (reference sequence). The CDR3 reads CAWSIEGVNTEAFF. The DNA of the CDR3 is TGTGCCTGGAGTATCGAGGGGGTCAACACTGAAGCTTTCTTT.

This chain connects TRBV7-2 to TRBJ1-5, with 7 bases fitting TRBD1. The CDR3 is made up of 15 amino acids. The germline V gene has CDR1 SGHTA and CDR2 FQGNSA. V gave up 3 bases and J gave up 2 bases; unmatched junction bases: 4. In DNA form, the CDR3 reads TGTGCCAGCAGCTTGGGGGGACAGCGCAATCAGCCCCAGCATTTT. It specifies CASSLGGQRNQPQHF. Filled out from reference TRBV7-2 and TRBJ1-5, the complete variable domain reads GAGVSQSPSNKVTEKGKDVELRCDPISGHTALYWYRQSLGQGLEFLIYFQGNSAPDKSGLPSDRFSAERTGGSVSTLTIQRTQQEDSAVYLCASSLGGQRNQPQHFGDGTRLSIL.

V usage is TRBV10-1 and J usage is TRBJ2-3, with 15 bases that match TRBD2. Trimming cost V 5 bases and J 5 bases; bases outside gene matches: 11. The germline gives CDR1 WNHNN, CDR2 SYGVQD (reference sequence). The CDR3 length is 18 residues. CDR3 DNA: TGCGCCAGCAGTCACGGACTAGCGGGGGGGCCGTTTGGAGATACGCAGTATTTT. Its protein is CASSHGLAGGPFGDTQYF.

V and J are TRBV19 and TRBJ2-1; perhaps TRBD1 as D (5 bases). V lost 1 base to trimming and J lost 5 bases, with 12 bases between them. The CDR3 is 15 amino acids. The V gene's germline CDR1 is LNHDA and CDR2 SQIVND (reference sequence). The CDR3 DNA sequence: TGTGCCAGTAGTATAGTCAGGGTCCGAAACAATGAGCAGTTCTTC. Translating it yields CASSIVRVRNNEQFF.

As for this clone: At one boundary the junction diverges from the germline segment, which might be a read error. The chain has TRBV4-1 and TRBJ2-2, with a possible D match to TRBD2 (7 bases). CDR1 MGHRA and CDR2 YSYEKL come from the germline V gene. The CDR3 extends over 13 amino acids. The CDR3 protein is CASSQIQGGGLFF. DNA of the CDR3: TGCGCCAGCAGCCAGATACAGGGAGGGGGGCTGTTTTTT.

The V and J genes are TRBV3-1 (or the pseudogene TRBV3-2) and TRBJ1-2, with 9 bases aligning to TRBD1. Germline V gene lookup returns CDR1 LGHDT and CDR2 YNNKEL (reference sequence). V was pared by 3 bases and J by 8 bases, with 7 bases of the junction left unmatched. CDR3 size: 14 residues. The CDR3 bases are TGTGCCAGCAGCCAGCTGGGACAGGGTGAAGGCTACACCTTC. It codes for CASSQLGQGEGYTF.